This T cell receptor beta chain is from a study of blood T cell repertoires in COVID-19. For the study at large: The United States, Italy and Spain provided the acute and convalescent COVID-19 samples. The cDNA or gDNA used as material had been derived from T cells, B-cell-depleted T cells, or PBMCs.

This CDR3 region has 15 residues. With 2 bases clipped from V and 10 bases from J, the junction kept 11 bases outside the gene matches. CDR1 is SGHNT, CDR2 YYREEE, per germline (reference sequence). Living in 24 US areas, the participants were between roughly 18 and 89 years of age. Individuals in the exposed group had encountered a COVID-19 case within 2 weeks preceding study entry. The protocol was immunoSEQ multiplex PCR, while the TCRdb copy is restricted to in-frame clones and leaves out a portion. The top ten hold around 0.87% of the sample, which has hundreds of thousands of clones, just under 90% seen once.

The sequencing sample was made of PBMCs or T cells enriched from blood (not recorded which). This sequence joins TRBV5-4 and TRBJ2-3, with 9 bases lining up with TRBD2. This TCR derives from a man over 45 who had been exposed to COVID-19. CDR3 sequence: CASSLRAGGLAAQYF. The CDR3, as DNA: TGTGCCAGCAGCTTACGCGCGGGGGGACTAGCTGCGCAGTATTTT.